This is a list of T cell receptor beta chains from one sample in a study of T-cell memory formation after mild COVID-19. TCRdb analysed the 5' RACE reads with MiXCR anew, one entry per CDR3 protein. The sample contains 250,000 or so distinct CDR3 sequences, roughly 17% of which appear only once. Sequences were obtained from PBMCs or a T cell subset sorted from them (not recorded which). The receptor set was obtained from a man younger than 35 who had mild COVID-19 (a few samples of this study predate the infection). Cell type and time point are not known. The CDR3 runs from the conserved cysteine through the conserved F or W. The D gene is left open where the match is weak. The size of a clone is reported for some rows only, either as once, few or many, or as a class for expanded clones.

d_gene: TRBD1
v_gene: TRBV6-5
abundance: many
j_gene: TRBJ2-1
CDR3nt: TGTGCCAGCAGGGTCACAGGGGTTAGCTCCTACAATGAGCAGTTCTTC
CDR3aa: CASRVTGVSSYNEQFF

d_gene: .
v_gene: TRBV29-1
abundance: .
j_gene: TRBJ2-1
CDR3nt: TGCAGCGTCAACCCGGGACACTCTGTCGATGAGCAGTTCTTC
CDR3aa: CSVNPGHSVDEQFF

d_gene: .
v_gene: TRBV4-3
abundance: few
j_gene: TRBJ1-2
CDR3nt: TGCGCCAGCAGCCAAGGAGTATACACAGGGCAAGGATATGGCTACACCTTC
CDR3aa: CASSQGVYTGQGYGYTF

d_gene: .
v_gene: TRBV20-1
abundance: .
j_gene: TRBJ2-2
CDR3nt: TGCAGTGCTAGCCCCCCGGGCCTGTACACCGGGGAGCTGTTTTTT
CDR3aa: CSASPPGLYTGELFF

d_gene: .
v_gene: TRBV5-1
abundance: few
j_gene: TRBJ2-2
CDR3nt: TGCGCCAGCAGTGCCGGGGGCGGGAACACCGGGGAGCTGTTTTTT
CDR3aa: CASSAGGGNTGELFF

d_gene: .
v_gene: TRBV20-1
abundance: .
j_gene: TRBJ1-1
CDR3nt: TGCAGTGCCTGGGTATATTTCACTGAAGCTTTCTTT
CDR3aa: CSAWVYFTEAFF

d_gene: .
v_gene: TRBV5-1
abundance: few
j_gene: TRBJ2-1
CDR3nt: TGCGCCAGCAGCTTGCTGACCGCAGGAACCCACAATGAGCAGTTCTTC
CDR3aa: CASSLLTAGTHNEQFF

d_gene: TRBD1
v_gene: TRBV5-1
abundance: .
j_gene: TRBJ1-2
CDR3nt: TGCGCCAGCAGCCCGGCCCGGGACAGAAAAAGGCGATCCCCCTATGGCTACACCTTC
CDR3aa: CASSPARDRKRRSPYGYTF

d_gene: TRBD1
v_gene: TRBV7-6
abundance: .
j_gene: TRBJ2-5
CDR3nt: TGTGCCAGCAGCCCCTACAGGGGGAGCCAAGAGACCCAGTACTTC
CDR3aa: CASSPYRGSQETQYF

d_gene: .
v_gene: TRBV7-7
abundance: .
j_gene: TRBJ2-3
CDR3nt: TGTGCCAGCAGCCCTGGAGGGGAGGCAGATACGCAGTATTTT
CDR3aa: CASSPGGEADTQYF

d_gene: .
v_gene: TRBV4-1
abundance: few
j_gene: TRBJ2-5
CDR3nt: TGCGCCAGCAGCCAAGGTCTTGGGGGTCAAGAGACCCAGTACTTC
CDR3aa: CASSQGLGGQETQYF

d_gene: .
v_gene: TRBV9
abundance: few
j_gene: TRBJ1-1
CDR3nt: TGTGCCAGCGGAGTAAAGGATGCGAACACTGAAGCTTTCTTT
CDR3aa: CASGVKDANTEAFF

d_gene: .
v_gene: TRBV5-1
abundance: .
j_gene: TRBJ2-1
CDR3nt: TGCGCCAGCGGCCCTGAATCGGGACGAGAGCAGTTCTTC
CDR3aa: CASGPESGREQFF

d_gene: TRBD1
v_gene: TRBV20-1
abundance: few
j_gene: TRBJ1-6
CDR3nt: TGCAGTGTCGACCCCGGGACAGGGTTTGATTCACCCCTCCACTTT
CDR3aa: CSVDPGTGFDSPLHF

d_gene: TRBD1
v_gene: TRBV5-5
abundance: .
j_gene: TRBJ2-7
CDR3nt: TGTGCCAGCAGCACCCGGGACAGGGAGCACTACGAGCAGTACTTC
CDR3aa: CASSTRDREHYEQYF

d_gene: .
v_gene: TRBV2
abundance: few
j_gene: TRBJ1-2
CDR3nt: TGTGCCAGCAGTGAAGCGCGGGTCTATGGCTACACCTTC
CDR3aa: CASSEARVYGYTF

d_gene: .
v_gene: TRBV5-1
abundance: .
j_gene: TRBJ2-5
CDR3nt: TGCGCCAGCAGCTTTCCCCAGGGAGAGACCCAGTACTTC
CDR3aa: CASSFPQGETQYF

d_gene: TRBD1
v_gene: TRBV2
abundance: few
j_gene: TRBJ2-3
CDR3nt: TGTGCCAGCAGTGAAGAAGGGACAGGGGGTATAGATACGCAGTATTTT
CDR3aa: CASSEEGTGGIDTQYF

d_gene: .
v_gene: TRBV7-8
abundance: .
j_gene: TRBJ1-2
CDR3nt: TGTGCCAGTGTTGCCCTACCGGAGGGGGGGACTTTAGGCTACACCTTC
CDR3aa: CASVALPEGGTLGYTF

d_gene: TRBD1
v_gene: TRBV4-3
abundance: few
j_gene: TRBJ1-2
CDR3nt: TGCGCCAGCAGCCAAGCACCTTCGTCAGGGGGATATGGCTACACCTTC
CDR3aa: CASSQAPSSGGYGYTF

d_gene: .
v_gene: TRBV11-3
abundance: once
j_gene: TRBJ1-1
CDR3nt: TGTGCCAGCAGCTTCGCCCGGGAGAAAGAAGCTTTCTTT
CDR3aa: CASSFAREKEAFF

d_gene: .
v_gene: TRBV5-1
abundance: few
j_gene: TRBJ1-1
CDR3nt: TGCGCCAGCAGCGTGATGAACAGGAACACTGAAGCTTTCTTT
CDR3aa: CASSVMNRNTEAFF

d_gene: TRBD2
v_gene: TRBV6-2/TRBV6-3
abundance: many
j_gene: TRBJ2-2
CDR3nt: TGTGCCAGCAGCCACATTAGCGGGACCGGGGAGCTGTTTTTT
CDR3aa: CASSHISGTGELFF